The rows below give T cell receptor beta chains drawn from one sample of a study of T cell repertoires in cytomegalovirus infection. TCRdb fed the reads into MiXCR, producing one record per CDR3 protein. In the table there are approximately 770,000 distinct CDR3 sequences, approximately 32% of which are singletons. The antigens for these receptors are not known. Specimen: cultured CD8+ T cells from PBMCs, collected from culture after CMV antigen stimulation. All receptors come from a human donor in good health (CMV status not recorded). Some clones in this sample may be carry-over from other donors' samples. The CDR3 runs from the conserved cysteine through the conserved F or W. A D gene is named only where the DNA matches it firmly. A clone size is listed for some rows: how often the clone was seen (once, few, many), or a class if it is expanded.

D gene	clone size	V gene	J gene	CDR3 DNA	CDR3 protein
NA	NA	TRBV24-1	TRBJ1-2	TGTGCCACCAGTGACCGACGAGGGCCTGACTATGGCTACACCTTC	CATSDRRGPDYGYTF
NA	NA	TRBV11-1	TRBJ1-5	TGTGCCAGCACAGGGAGGGGAGGAAATCAGCCCCAGCATTTT	CASTGRGGNQPQHF
TRBD1	few	TRBV27	TRBJ2-4	TGTGCCAGCAGCCGGGACAGGGTAAACATTCAGTACTTC	CASSRDRVNIQYF
TRBD2	NA	TRBV7-6	TRBJ2-1	TGTGCCAGCAGCTTAACCATGCTAGCGGGCAATGAGCAGTTCTTC	CASSLTMLAGNEQFF
NA	many	TRBV7-8	TRBJ1-6	TGTGCCAGCAGCTTTGCCCCGCGGGGCTACGATTCACCCCTCCACTTT	CASSFAPRGYDSPLHF
NA	many	TRBV7-9	TRBJ1-1	TGTGCCAGCAGCTTAGTGTCAGTGGATGAAGCTTTCTTT	CASSLVSVDEAFF
TRBD2	NA	TRBV7-8	TRBJ2-1	TGTGCCAGCAGCTCTCTAGCGGGGGCCCCCAATGAGCAGTTCTTC	CASSSLAGAPNEQFF
NA	few	TRBV12-3/TRBV12-4	TRBJ2-3	TGTGCCAGCAGTTTCGTACTAGCTGAGAGCACAGATACGCAGTATTTT	CASSFVLAESTDTQYF
NA	few	TRBV7-9	TRBJ2-7	TGTGCCAGCATCCTCCTCCGGCCCGGCGGGACTTCCTACGAGCAGTACTTC	CASILLRPGGTSYEQYF
NA	few	TRBV4-1	TRBJ2-2	TGCGCCAGCAGCCCGACAGAAAGTAGGGAGCTGTTTTTT	CASSPTESRELFF
NA	few	TRBV25-1	TRBJ2-3	TGTGCCAGCAGTGAAGCTTCAGAAGATACGCAGTATTTT	CASSEASEDTQYF
NA	few	TRBV5-4	TRBJ2-1	TGTGCCAGCAGGGGGCGGACCAACAATGAGCAGTTCTTC	CASRGRTNNEQFF
TRBD2	NA	TRBV6-6	TRBJ2-7	TGTGCCAGCATAGGCGGGGGACCTCGTGGAGAGCAGTACTTC	CASIGGGPRGEQYF
NA	NA	TRBV19	TRBJ1-1	TGTGCCAGTAGTCGCCGTCTCGAGGGAGGGGGTACCACTGAAGCTTTCTTT	CASSRRLEGGGTTEAFF
TRBD1	few	TRBV6-1	TRBJ1-2	TGTGCCAGCAGAGGACTAACAGGGGGGTACTATGGCTACACCTTC	CASRGLTGGYYGYTF